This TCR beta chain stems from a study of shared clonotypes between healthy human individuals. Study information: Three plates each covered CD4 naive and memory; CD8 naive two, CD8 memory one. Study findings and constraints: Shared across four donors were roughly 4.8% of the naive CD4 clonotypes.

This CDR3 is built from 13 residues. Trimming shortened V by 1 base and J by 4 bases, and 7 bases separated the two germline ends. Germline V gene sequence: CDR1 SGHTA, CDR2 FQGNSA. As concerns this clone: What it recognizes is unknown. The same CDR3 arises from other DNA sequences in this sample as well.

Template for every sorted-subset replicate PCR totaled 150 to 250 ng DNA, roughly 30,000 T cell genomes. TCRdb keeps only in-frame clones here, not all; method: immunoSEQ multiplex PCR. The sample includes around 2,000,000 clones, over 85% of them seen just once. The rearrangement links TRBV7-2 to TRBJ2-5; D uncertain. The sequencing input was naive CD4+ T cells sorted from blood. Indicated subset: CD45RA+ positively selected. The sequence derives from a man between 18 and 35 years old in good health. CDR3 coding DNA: TGTGCCAGCAGCTTAGGCCTTCGAGAGACCCAGTACTTC. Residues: CASSLGLRETQYF.